Described below is a single TCR beta chain sequence and its context. While infection was still active, Seattle patients were enrolled and then followed longitudinally. The table came from immunoSEQ multiplex PCR; TCRdb's copy has only in-frame clones and leaves some out. The top ten clones hold less than 2% of a sample with just over 300,000 clones, just under 90% of them seen once. This record comes from a study of blood T cell repertoires in COVID-19. Study-level background: Samples of COVID-19 (acute and convalescent) were obtained from the United States, Italy and Spain.

Sequencing was performed on peripheral blood. This sequence was found in a woman in her thirties with COVID-19, enrolled during active disease.

The CDR3 is CASSSPGQGVYGYTF. DNA of the CDR3: TGTGCCAGCAGTAGTCCGGGACAGGGGGTTTATGGCTACACCTTC. V and J are TRBV27 and TRBJ1-2, with TRBD1 matching over 11 bases. The germline V gene has CDR1 MNHEY and CDR2 SMNVEV (reference sequence). This CDR3 is 15 amino acids long. Trimming at V came to 5 bases and at J to 5 bases, leaving 7 bases not matched to a gene.